These 32 T cell receptor beta chains share one sample of origin, sequenced in a study of Ad26.COV2.S vaccination and SARS-CoV-2 variants. Method: immunoSEQ multiplex PCR; TCRdb's copy keeps in-frame clones and lacks some. The sample records 500,000 or so clones, roughly 87% being singletons. Treatment meaning: some 20 received Ad26.COV2.S at low or high dose, single or two shots; about five received placebo; per-sample allocation not given. Samples came from day 63 after the first vaccine or placebo injection. Material: peripheral blood, obtained in a trial of Ad26.COV2.S vaccine versus placebo. These TCRs come from a person aged 18-60 years who received the Ad26.COV2.S COVID-19 vaccine or a placebo.

CDR3 DNA: TGTGCCAGTAGCCCCGACAGCCACGGATTTACCTACAATGAGCAGTTCTTC. Its translation: CASSPDSHGFTYNEQFF. This chain joins TRBV19 and TRBJ2-1; possible D gene TRBD1, 5 bases. Germline loops: CDR1 LNHDA, CDR2 SQIVND (reference sequence). This CDR3 comprises 17 residues. Trimming shortened V by 6 bases and J by 2 bases, and 20 bases separated the two germline ends.

This clone was recorded a few times. V usage is TRBV7-6 and J usage is TRBJ1-3; D is undetermined. The V and J ends lost 5 bases and 8 bases respectively, with 13 bases between them. CDR3 length equals 13 residues. Germline loops: CDR1 SGHVS, CDR2 FNYEAQ. The CDR3 sequence: CASSANPADTIYF. In nucleotides, the CDR3 is TGTGCCAGCAGCGCCAATCCGGCTGACACCATATATTTT.

This clone was observed a single time. The chain couples TRBV4-3 to TRBJ1-2, with 7 bases that match TRBD1. The CDR3 totals 15 residues. Germline V CDR1 and CDR2: LGHNA, YSLEER. V gave up 2 bases and J gave up 7 bases; unmatched junction bases: 10. The CDR3 nucleotides read TGCGCCAGCAGCCAATCACAGGGGTCTGGGAGTGGCTACACCTTC. This codes for CASSQSQGSGSGYTF.

This clone was seen a handful of times. The rearrangement uses TRBV24-1 and TRBJ1-2, with TRBD1 matching 12 bases. This CDR3 has 15 amino acids. The germline V gene has CDR1 KGHDR and CDR2 SFDVKD. The V gene end was trimmed by 4 bases and the J gene end by 7 bases; junction bases not matched to a gene: 6. CDR3 nucleotides: TGTGCCACCAGTGACGGGGGACAGGGGGCTGCTGGCTACACCTTC. Its protein is CATSDGGQGAAGYTF.

This chain connects TRBV7-2 to TRBJ1-1; tentatively, D is TRBD1 (6 bases). The ends were cut back, 5 bases at V and 8 bases at J, with 15 bases in the middle. Germline lookup yields CDR1 SGHTA and CDR2 FQGNSA. The CDR3 covers 13 residues. CDR3 sequence: CASSPGHREEAFF. The CDR3 nucleotides read TGTGCCAGCAGCCCGGGACATAGGGAGGAAGCTTTCTTT.

This clone has a single count. The chain has TRBV20-1 and TRBJ2-3, with D unresolved. The CDR3 has 11 amino acids. Germline V gene data show CDR1 as DFQATT and CDR2 as SNEGSKA (reference sequence). Trimming shortened V by 5 bases and J by 3 bases, and 6 bases separated the two germline ends. CDR3: CSAGKTDTQYF. The CDR3 nucleotides read TGCAGTGCTGGAAAGACAGATACGCAGTATTTT.

The V gene is TRBV24-1, the J gene TRBJ1-5; D is unclear. The CDR3 has 13 residues. The germline CDR1 and CDR2 sequences are KGHDR and SFDVKD. Trimming pared 0 bases from V and 10 bases from J, leaving 9 bases between. The CDR3 region has the DNA TGTGCCACCAGTGATTTGGGTGGGTCCCCCCAGCATTTT. The encoded protein is CATSDLGGSPQHF.

This chain uses TRBV19 with TRBJ1-5, with D possibly being TRBD1 (6 bases). CDR1 and CDR2 (germline): LNHDA, SQIVND (reference sequence). This CDR3 has 16 amino acids. Trimming cost V 8 bases and J 5 bases, with 22 bases left between them. The CDR3 protein is CASGGRGGGLYQPQHF. CDR3 nucleotides: TGTGCCAGTGGGGGGCGGGGAGGCGGATTATATCAGCCCCAGCATTTT.

V usage is TRBV7-3 and J usage is TRBJ2-1, with a tentative D call TRBD2 (6 bases). CDR1 and CDR2 (germline): SGHTA, FQGTGA. V was clipped by 4 bases and J by 6 bases, with 16 bases between them. The length of the CDR3 is 15 residues. The CDR3 region is CASSSTSLGRNEQFF. CDR3 bases: TGTGCCAGCAGCTCTACTAGCCTCGGTCGCAATGAGCAGTTCTTC.

The chain joins TRBV6-5 to TRBJ2-5; D assignment may be TRBD1 or TRBD2 (6 bases each). Deletions cut 6 bases from V and 5 bases from J, with 16 bases between. CDR3 length: 14 residues. In germline, CDR1 is MNHEY, CDR2 SVGAGI. Here the CDR3 reads CASRTGGSGETQYF. In nucleotides, the CDR3 is TGTGCCAGCAGGACCGGGGGCTCGGGGGAGACCCAGTACTTC.

The chain uses TRBV4-3 and TRBJ2-1, with D perhaps TRBD2 (6 bases). This CDR3 is built from 15 residues. Per the germline V gene, CDR1 is LGHNA and CDR2 is YSLEER. Trimming removed 1 base at V and 8 bases at J, with 15 bases between. Written as DNA, the CDR3 is TGCGCCAGCAGCCAAGCGGGGACTCTGACATATGAGCAGTTCTTC. It translates to CASSQAGTLTYEQFF.

As regards this clone: Additional DNA sequences in this sample encode the identical CDR3. The chain combines TRBV12-3 or TRBV12-4 with TRBJ2-5, with D possibly TRBD2 on 6 matching bases. CDR3 size: 13 residues. V dropped 6 bases and J dropped 2 bases, with 10 bases sitting between them. CDR3 in DNA: TGTGCCAGCAGCCTTCGGGGGCAAGAGACCCAGTACTTC. Translated, it gives CASSLRGQETQYF.

The table lists this clone with a count of one. The rearrangement links TRBV27 to TRBJ2-7; 7 positions agree with TRBD2. The V and J ends lost 5 bases and 2 bases, in that order; junction bases with no gene match: 6. There are 14 residues in the CDR3. Germline CDR1 is MNHEY and CDR2 is SMNVEV (reference sequence). CDR3 sequence reads: CASSDSGLAYEQYF. CDR3 sequence (DNA): TGTGCCAGCAGTGATAGCGGGCTGGCCTACGAGCAGTACTTC.

V gene TRBV9 combines with J gene TRBJ2-2, with D perhaps matching TRBD1 or TRBD2 (5 bases each). Germline V lookup: CDR1 SGDLS, CDR2 YYNGEE. The CDR3 length is 15 residues. V lost 3 bases, J lost 4 bases, and 13 bases lay in between. CDR3 nucleotide sequence: TGTGCCAGCAGCGCCTCCCAGGGAGTCACCGGGGAGCTGTTTTTT. It encodes CASSASQGVTGELFF. The full variable domain, its missing parts supplied by reference TRBV9 and TRBJ2-2, is DSGVTQTPKHLITATGQRVTLRCSPRSGDLSVYWYQQSLDQGLQFLIQYYNGEERAKGNILERFSAQQFPDLHSELNLSSLELGDSALYFCASSASQGVTGELFFGEGSRLTVL.

The chain recombines TRBV5-5 with TRBJ2-1; TRBD2 aligns across 8 bases. Germline V gives CDR1 SGHKS, CDR2 YYEKEE (reference sequence). This CDR3 spans 14 amino acids. V was pared by 3 bases and J by 6 bases, with 5 bases of the junction left unmatched. CDR3 in amino acids: CASSWRGEGNEQFF. Written as DNA, the CDR3 is TGTGCCAGCAGCTGGCGGGGGGAGGGCAATGAGCAGTTCTTC. The full variable domain, rest sourced from reference TRBV5-5 and TRBJ2-1, is DAGVTQSPTHLIKTRGQQVTLRCSPISGHKSVSWYQQVLGQGPQFIFQYYEKEERGRGNFPDRFSARQFPNYSSELNVNALLLGDSALYLCASSWRGEGNEQFFGPGTRLTVL.

This chain connects TRBV7-2 to TRBJ2-7, with D maybe TRBD2 (5 bases). V lost 1 base and J lost 6, with 16 bases in between. This CDR3 spans 15 amino acids. Germline CDR1 SGHTA, CDR2 FQGNSA. The CDR3 protein is CASSLDGVRSREQYF. In DNA form, the CDR3 reads TGTGCCAGCAGCTTAGACGGGGTAAGGAGTCGCGAGCAGTACTTC. Looking up the rest from reference TRBV7-2 and TRBJ2-7 gives the full variable domain: GAGVSQSPSNKVTEKGKDVELRCDPISGHTALYWYRQSLGQGLEFLIYFQGNSAPDKSGLPSDRFSAERTGGSVSTLTIQRTQQEDSAVYLCASSLDGVRSREQYFGPGTRLTVT.

This chain links TRBV28 with TRBJ1-4, with D maybe TRBD1 (5 bases). V gave up 4 bases and J gave up 2 bases, with 11 bases separating them. Germline-derived CDR1 and CDR2 are MDHEN and SYDVKM. This CDR3 comprises 15 residues. The DNA for the CDR3 is TGTGCCAGCAGTTCGACGACAGTTACTAATGAAAAACTGTTTTTT. Encoded protein: CASSSTTVTNEKLFF.

The chain uses TRBV7-6 and TRBJ2-3, with D tentatively TRBD2 (6 bases). CDR3 size: 16 residues. CDR1 and CDR2 from the germline V gene are SGHVS and FNYEAQ. Trimming took off 1 base at V and 1 base at J, with 12 bases between the two ends. CDR3 bases: TGTGCCAGCAGCTTAGAGGCGCAGCGGGGCACAGATACGCAGTATTTT. Amino acids: CASSLEAQRGTDTQYF.

The chain carries TRBV10-1 and TRBJ2-1; D gene uncertain. The CDR3 runs to 12 residues. Looked up from germline, CDR1 is WNHNN and CDR2 is SYGVQD (reference sequence). Deletions cut 0 bases from V and 7 bases from J, with 4 bases between. The chain's CDR3 is CASSESCNEQFF. The CDR3 coding sequence is TGCGCCAGCAGTGAGTCTTGTAATGAGCAGTTCTTC.

V usage is TRBV9 and J usage is TRBJ2-1, with TRBD1 matching over 10 bases. CDR1 and CDR2 from the germline V gene are SGDLS and YYNGEE. V dropped 0 bases and J dropped 7; count of bases not matched to a gene: 4. CDR3 length: 15 amino acids. CDR3: CASSVAGTGVNEQFF. CDR3 sequence (DNA): TGTGCCAGCAGCGTAGCCGGGACAGGGGTAAATGAGCAGTTCTTC.

V is TRBV29-1 and J is TRBJ2-7; D is perhaps TRBD1 or TRBD2 (6 bases each). The length of the CDR3 is 13 residues. Germline-derived CDR1 and CDR2 are SQVTM and ANQGSEA. Trimming removed 7 bases from V and 2 bases from J, with 15 bases in between. CDR3 sequence: CSARRGGTYEQYF. The CDR3, as DNA: TGCAGCGCCAGAAGAGGGGGGACCTACGAGCAGTACTTC.

The chain uses TRBV4-2 and TRBJ2-1; D ambiguous. The V and J ends lost 0 bases and 6 bases respectively, with 6 bases between them. CDR1 is LGHNA, CDR2 YNFKEQ, per germline. This CDR3 contains 13 residues. The CDR3 DNA follows: TGTGCCAGCAGCCAAGATGGTGGCAATGAGCAGTTCTTC. Translation: CASSQDGGNEQFF.

The V gene is TRBV19, the J gene TRBJ2-4; 9 bases agree with TRBD1. V gave up 7 bases and J gave up 8 bases; unmatched junction bases: 12. Germline V gene data show CDR1 as LNHDA and CDR2 as SQIVND (reference sequence). This CDR3 spans 15 amino acids. For the CDR3, the DNA is TGTGCCAGTAACGAACAGGGGGCGGGTTGGGACATTCAGTACTTC. The encoded protein is CASNEQGAGWDIQYF.

This chain links TRBV6-2 or TRBV6-3 with TRBJ1-2; D possibly corresponds to TRBD1 (5 bases). The CDR3 loop spans 11 amino acids. Looked up from germline, CDR1 is MNHEY and CDR2 is SVGEGT. Trimming took 5 bases from V and 5 from J, leaving 6 bases between them. CDR3 residues: CASSTGYGYTF. In DNA, the CDR3 is TGTGCCAGCAGTACAGGTTATGGCTACACCTTC.

The J gene is TRBJ1-2, the V gene TRBV5-1; D is unresolved. V lost 2 bases and J 5 bases, leaving 10 bases between the germline ends. The CDR3 runs to 13 residues. Germline loops: CDR1 SGHRS, CDR2 YFSETQ. For the CDR3, the DNA is TGCGCCAGCAGCTTATCTCCCGAATATGGCTACACCTTC. As protein: CASSLSPEYGYTF.

This rearrangement joins TRBV2 to TRBJ1-3, with TRBD1 identical over 8 bases. The CDR3 is 16 amino acids. The germline V gene encodes CDR1 SNHLY and CDR2 FYNNEI. With 7 bases clipped from V and 0 bases from J, the junction kept 8 bases outside the gene matches. The CDR3 sequence: CASTPGGRVSGNTIYF. In nucleotides, the CDR3 is TGTGCCAGCACCCCAGGGGGCAGGGTCTCTGGAAACACCATATATTTT.

This sequence joins TRBV2 and TRBJ2-5; the match to TRBD1 covers 7 bases. The ends lost 7 bases at V and 2 bases at J; junction bases unmatched: 10. The CDR3 runs 15 residues. Germline CDR1 is SNHLY and CDR2 is FYNNEI. DNA for the CDR3: TGTGCCAGCAATACATTGACAGGGTTACAAGAGACCCAGTACTTC. It encodes CASNTLTGLQETQYF.

The V and J genes are TRBV19 and TRBJ2-2; D not resolved. Germline lookup yields CDR1 LNHDA and CDR2 SQIVND (reference sequence). There are 14 residues in the CDR3. The V end lost 10 bases, the J end lost 1 base, and 13 bases lay between the germline ends. The CDR3 is CAISASVNTGELFF. The CDR3 nucleotides are TGTGCCATCAGCGCCTCGGTGAACACCGGGGAGCTGTTTTTT.

This clone showed up just once. V gene TRBV19 combines with J gene TRBJ1-4; TRBD1 might be the D (5 bases). Germline V gene lookup returns CDR1 LNHDA and CDR2 SQIVND (reference sequence). The CDR3 sequence is 13 residues long. V gave up 5 bases and J gave up 13 bases, with 17 bases separating them. The CDR3 coding sequence is TGTGCCAGTAGTGGGGGGTTTAGCACCAGACTGTTTTTT. The encoded protein is CASSGGFSTRLFF. Looking up the rest from reference TRBV19 and TRBJ1-4 gives the full variable domain: DGGITQSPKYLFRKEGQNVTLSCEQNLNHDAMYWYRQDPGQGLRLIYYSQIVNDFQKGDIAEGYSVSREKKESFPLTVTSAQKNPTAFYLCASSGGFSTRLFFGSGTQLSVL.

This chain uses TRBV2 with TRBJ2-7; D is uncertain. Germline CDR1 reads SNHLY; CDR2 reads FYNNEI. This CDR3 has 14 residues. Between the trimmed V and J ends, which lost 2 bases and 6 bases, there was a span of 14 bases. CDR3 residues: CASSETTVGFEQYF. The CDR3 DNA sequence: TGTGCCAGCAGTGAAACAACGGTGGGGTTCGAGCAGTACTTC.

This clone was recorded once. The V gene is TRBV14, the J gene TRBJ1-6; D ambiguous. Germline V gene sequence: CDR1 SGHDN, CDR2 FVKESK. CDR3 size: 14 residues. V lost 4 bases to trimming and J lost 6 bases, with 10 bases between them. CDR3 coding DNA: TGTGCCAGCAGCCTGTACGGAGTTAATTCACCCCTCCACTTT. It is translated as CASSLYGVNSPLHF.

This clone turned up a few times. The genes are TRBV5-1 and TRBJ1-2; D gene uncertain. Germline V lookup: CDR1 SGHRS, CDR2 YFSETQ. The CDR3 is 12 amino acids. V was trimmed by 4 bases and J by 8 bases, leaving 12 bases between them. The CDR3 loop is CASSPEGSGYTF. CDR3 DNA sequence: TGCGCCAGCAGCCCCGAAGGATCCGGCTACACCTTC.